This TCR beta chain derives from a study of shared clonotypes between healthy human individuals. Findings of the study overall: Between a handful of donors, naive CD4 clonotypes were shared at a level of approximately 5%.

Of note for this clone: Its antigen is currently unknown.

Sequenced by immunoSEQ multiplex PCR; TCRdb stores in-frame clones only, minus some. The sample holds fewer than 350,000 clones, around 87% seen once. The CDR3 runs to 17 residues. Germline values: CDR1 MGHRA, CDR2 YSYEKL. The V and J ends lost 2 bases and 7 bases respectively, with 21 bases between them. This sequence was found in a man between 18 and 29 years old in good health. This chain connects TRBV4-1 to TRBJ1-5; D is uncertain. Sequencing was done on a sample of memory CD8+ T cells sorted from blood. Specified subset: CD45RO+ cells pooled with CCR7-negative TemRA cells. This chain's CDR3 is CASSQSLFRALQQPQHF. CDR3 nucleotides: TGCGCCAGCAGCCAATCACTGTTCCGGGCTCTCCAACAGCCCCAGCATTTT.